A selection of T cell receptor beta chains follows, all from one sample in a study of shared clonotypes between healthy human individuals. Sequencing was performed with immunoSEQ multiplex PCR; in TCRdb, only in-frame clones are kept and a portion is missing. The profile covers roughly 410,000 clones, with just over 95% appearing a single time and around 0.32% taken by the ten largest. The specimen sequenced was memory CD8+ T cells sorted from blood. The source is a young man in good health. CDR3s include the opening cysteine and the closing phenylalanine or tryptophan. A D gene is named only where the DNA matches it firmly. Not all rows give a size; the values are once, few, many and, for expanded clones, a class.

J gene,V gene,clone size,D gene,CDR3 protein,CDR3 DNA
TRBJ2-3,TRBV9,-,TRBD2,CASSKRSGTSGIASTDTQYF,TGTGCCAGCAGCAAGAGATCCGGGACTAGCGGGATCGCTAGCACAGATACGCAGTATTTT
TRBJ1-2,TRBV6-1,once,-,CASSEAWSPGGLGARGYTF,TGTGCCAGCAGTGAAGCCTGGTCCCCGGGGGGGCTAGGGGCTAGGGGCTACACCTTC
TRBJ2-5,TRBV4-2,-,-,CASSLSGIQETQYF,TGTGCCAGCAGCCTATCAGGGATCCAAGAGACCCAGTACTTC
TRBJ1-6,TRBV7-3,-,TRBD1,CASSLTGLEPLHF,TGTGCCAGCAGCCTGACAGGGTTGGAGCCCCTCCACTTT
TRBJ2-7,TRBV6-6,-,-,CASSYLRGGEQYF,TGTGCCAGCAGTTACCTCAGGGGGGGCGAGCAGTACTTC
TRBJ2-5,TRBV28,-,-,CASSLWGAQYF,TGTGCCAGCAGTTTATGGGGGGCCCAGTACTTC
TRBJ1-1,TRBV5-5,-,-,CAVSLGGTTNTEAFF,TGTGCCGTTAGTCTGGGGGGTACCACGAACACTGAAGCTTTCTTT
TRBJ1-3,TRBV4-2,once,-,CASSQDGQKGNTIYF,TGTGCCAGCAGCCAAGATGGACAGAAAGGAAACACCATATATTTT
TRBJ1-1,TRBV4-1,-,-,CASSQTAISGTFF,TGCGCCAGCAGCCAAACTGCTATTTCTGGAACTTTCTTT
TRBJ2-7,TRBV5-6,-,TRBD1,CASSPDRGYYEQYF,TGTGCCAGCAGCCCCGACAGGGGATACTACGAGCAGTACTTC
TRBJ2-1,TRBV29-1,-,-,CSVEDGGTGVSYNEQFF,TGCAGCGTTGAAGATGGGGGGACGGGAGTCTCCTACAATGAGCAGTTCTTC
TRBJ2-3,TRBV21-1,-,-,CASSKAGDSLSDTQYF,TGTGCCAGCAGCAAAGCGGGAGACAGTCTCTCAGATACGCAGTATTTT
TRBJ1-1,TRBV5-1,-,TRBD1,CASSSTGQGIEAFF,TGCGCCAGCAGCTCAACGGGACAGGGGATTGAAGCTTTCTTT
TRBJ2-5,TRBV11-2,-,TRBD2,CASSLEGGTSGSTQYF,TGTGCCAGCAGCTTAGAGGGGGGGACTAGCGGGAGTACCCAGTACTTC
TRBJ2-7,TRBV18,-,-,CASSPNPTQGWQYF,TGTGCCAGCTCACCGAACCCCACACAGGGATGGCAGTACTTC
TRBJ2-7,TRBV19,-,TRBD2,CASSILAGGNYEQYF,TGTGCCAGTAGTATACTAGCGGGAGGGAACTACGAGCAGTACTTC
TRBJ2-2,TRBV10-3,-,-,CAISPRQVDTGELFF,TGTGCCATCAGTCCCCGACAGGTGGACACCGGGGAGCTGTTTTTT
TRBJ2-5,TRBV5-1,-,-,CASSFLGQETQYF,TGCGCCAGCAGCTTCCTAGGTCAAGAGACCCAGTACTTC
TRBJ2-7,TRBV7-2,-,TRBD1,CASSLRDRGYEQYF,TGTGCCAGCAGCCTCCGGGACAGGGGCTACGAGCAGTACTTC
TRBJ1-1,TRBV6-4,-,-,CARDTGLPGEVWVTEAFF,TGTGCCAGGGATACGGGCCTCCCCGGAGAGGTATGGGTGACTGAAGCTTTCTTT
TRBJ2-7,TRBV4-2,-,-,CASSQGTAQGQYF,TGTGCCAGCAGCCAAGGGACAGCCCAGGGGCAGTACTTC
TRBJ2-7,TRBV30,-,TRBD2,CAWSLAGGPREQYF,TGTGCCTGGAGTTTGGCGGGAGGGCCGCGTGAGCAGTACTTC
TRBJ2-1,TRBV6-6,-,-,CASSYHLSDYNEQFF,TGTGCCAGCAGCTACCATCTTAGCGACTACAATGAGCAGTTCTTC
TRBJ1-3,TRBV6-1,-,-,CASSVARGTGTSSGNTIYF,TGTGCCAGCAGTGTCGCCCGCGGGACGGGAACGAGCTCTGGAAACACCATATATTTT
TRBJ1-5,TRBV18,-,-,CASSPTGTSNQPQHF,TGTGCCAGCTCACCTACAGGGACTAGCAATCAGCCCCAGCATTTT
TRBJ1-2,TRBV11-3,-,-,CASSLDQQTDNYGYTF,TGTGCCAGCAGCTTAGATCAACAGACAGATAACTATGGCTACACCTTC
TRBJ1-6,TRBV18,-,-,CASSPKGNSPLHF,TGTGCCAGCTCACCAAAGGGAAATTCACCCCTCCACTTT
TRBJ2-7,TRBV28,-,TRBD2,CASSLVAGGFYEQYF,TGTGCCAGCAGTTTGGTAGCGGGAGGATTTTACGAGCAGTACTTC
TRBJ2-5,TRBV19,-,TRBD2,CASSRTTGTSGRGGETQYF,TGTGCCAGTAGTAGAACAACCGGGACTAGCGGGAGAGGGGGGGAGACCCAGTACTTC
TRBJ2-1,TRBV4-2,-,-,CASSQDLNNEQFF,TGTGCCAGCAGCCAGGACTTGAACAATGAGCAGTTCTTC
TRBJ2-5,TRBV25-1,-,-,CASSEFKGRETQYF,TGTGCCAGCAGTGAATTTAAGGGGCGGGAGACCCAGTACTTC
TRBJ1-6,TRBV6-5,-,TRBD1,CASSPWTGSPLHF,TGTGCCAGCAGTCCTTGGACAGGTTCACCCCTCCACTTT
TRBJ2-1,TRBV4-1,-,-,CASSQEGSPSYNEQFF,TGCGCCAGCAGCCAAGAAGGGAGCCCTTCCTACAATGAGCAGTTCTTC
TRBJ2-7,TRBV5-1,-,-,CASSLDRGYEQYF,TGCGCCAGCAGCCTGGACAGAGGCTACGAGCAGTACTTC
TRBJ2-3,TRBV6-5,-,-,CASSYSQGRADTQYF,TGTGCCAGCAGTTACTCACAGGGGAGGGCAGATACGCAGTATTTT
TRBJ2-1,TRBV30,-,-,CAWNRALDEQFF,TGTGCCTGGAATCGGGCTCTGGATGAGCAGTTCTTC
TRBJ2-7,TRBV7-2,once,TRBD1,CASSLRNRDRVVGEQYF,TGTGCCAGCAGCTTAAGGAACCGGGACAGGGTAGTCGGCGAGCAGTACTTC
TRBJ2-7,TRBV28,once,TRBD2,CASREDRTSGGLYEQYF,TGTGCCAGCAGGGAAGATCGGACTAGCGGGGGGCTATACGAGCAGTACTTC
TRBJ2-1,TRBV9,-,TRBD1,CASSPGDRHNEQFF,TGTGCCAGCAGCCCAGGGGACAGGCACAATGAGCAGTTCTTC
TRBJ2-1,TRBV6-1,-,TRBD2,CASSEALAVPGNEQFF,TGTGCCAGCAGTGAAGCGCTAGCGGTCCCCGGCAATGAGCAGTTCTTC
TRBJ2-7,TRBV5-1,-,TRBD2,CASSQGLAGDEQYF,TGCGCCAGCAGCCAGGGACTAGCGGGAGACGAGCAGTACTTC
TRBJ1-3,TRBV15,-,-,CATSRDGGNTIYF,TGTGCCACCAGCAGAGATGGTGGAAACACCATATATTTT
TRBJ1-1,TRBV2,-,-,CASRPGQNTEAFF,TGTGCCAGCAGGCCGGGACAGAACACTGAAGCTTTCTTT
TRBJ2-7,TRBV28,-,TRBD2,CASRLAGAISYEQYF,TGTGCCAGCAGGCTAGCGGGAGCCATCTCCTACGAGCAGTACTTC
TRBJ1-2,TRBV27,-,TRBD1,CASRGLFTGDGYTF,TGTGCCAGCAGGGGGCTTTTTACAGGGGATGGCTACACCTTC
TRBJ1-5,TRBV29-1,-,-,CSVRDIGQPQHF,TGCAGCGTACGGGACATCGGGCAGCCCCAGCATTTT
TRBJ2-3,TRBV5-1,-,-,CASSLVGVEADTQYF,TGCGCCAGCAGCTTGGTGGGGGTGGAGGCAGATACGCAGTATTTT
TRBJ2-7,TRBV18,-,-,CASSKGLGEQYF,TGTGCCAGTTCAAAAGGACTGGGCGAGCAGTACTTC
TRBJ2-3,TRBV5-6,-,-,CASSLHEGDTQYF,TGTGCCAGCAGCTTGCATGAGGGAGATACGCAGTATTTT
TRBJ1-1,TRBV27,once,-,CASSLYSRGANTEAFF,TGTGCCAGCAGTTTATATTCTCGGGGGGCGAACACTGAAGCTTTCTTT
TRBJ1-1,TRBV7-9,-,-,CASSRGAGKDTEAFF,TGTGCCAGCAGCCGGGGGGCAGGGAAGGACACTGAAGCTTTCTTT
TRBJ2-7,TRBV9,-,TRBD2,CASSVGTSPTYEQYF,TGTGCCAGCAGCGTCGGGACTAGTCCTACCTACGAGCAGTACTTC
TRBJ2-1,TRBV18,-,TRBD2,CASSPGLAGGDEQFF,TGTGCCAGCTCACCAGGGCTAGCGGGAGGGGATGAGCAGTTCTTC
TRBJ2-1,TRBV4-2,-,TRBD2,CASSQRTSGSPSYNEQFF,TGTGCCAGCAGCCAGAGGACTAGCGGGAGCCCCTCCTACAATGAGCAGTTCTTC
TRBJ2-7,TRBV7-2,-,TRBD2,CASSASGRGYEQYF,TGTGCCAGCAGCGCGAGCGGGAGGGGCTACGAGCAGTACTTC
TRBJ2-3,TRBV7-3,-,TRBD2,CASSRSGYTDTQYF,TGTGCCAGCAGCCGTAGCGGGTACACAGATACGCAGTATTTT
TRBJ2-7,TRBV4-2,-,-,CASSQARGGNYEQYF,TGTGCCAGCAGCCAAGCTAGGGGGGGAAACTACGAGCAGTACTTC